This TCR beta chain was identified during a study of technical replicates of blood from a handful of donors. Libraries were prepared by immunoSEQ multiplex PCR; TCRdb keeps only in-frame clonotypes and omits some of them. The table includes approximately 73,000 clones, 85% to 95% detected once. Trimming at V came to 2 bases and at J to 1 base, leaving 5 bases not matched to a gene. The CDR3 covers 16 residues. The germline CDR1 and CDR2 sequences are LGHNA and YNFKEQ. The chain combines TRBV4-2 with TRBJ2-3; 8 bases are a match to TRBD2. Sequenced input: T cells isolated from PBMCs. The source of this sequence is a human donor in good health. The CDR3 is CASSQQSGGRTDTQYF. The CDR3 DNA follows: TGTGCCAGCAGCCAACAAAGCGGGGGCCGCACAGATACGCAGTATTTT.